The 12 T cell receptor beta chains below were found in one sample sequenced in a study of blood T cell repertoires in COVID-19. Repertoires were generated with immunoSEQ multiplex PCR, while TCRdb's copy carries only in-frame clones and drops some. The sample yields 300,000 or so clones, about 90% seen once. Sequencing used peripheral blood. These receptors were taken from a woman aged 40 to 49 with acute or convalescent COVID-19.

The rearrangement joins TRBV2 to TRBJ1-5; tentatively, D is TRBD1 (6 bases). Germline-derived CDR1 and CDR2 are SNHLY and FYNNEI. V was trimmed by 2 bases and J by 0 bases, leaving 14 bases between them. The CDR3 is 17 amino acids. The CDR3 sequence: CASSERVGATSNQPQHF. The CDR3 DNA reads TGTGCCAGCAGTGAAAGAGTGGGGGCCACTAGCAATCAGCCCCAGCATTTT.

The V and J genes are TRBV5-1 and TRBJ1-6; 8 positions agree with TRBD1. Germline CDR1 reads SGHRS; CDR2 reads YFSETQ. Trimming removed 0 bases from V and 0 bases from J; junction bases left unmatched: 5. The CDR3 is 18 amino acids. CDR3 DNA sequence: TGCGCCAGCAGCTTGGGAACAGGGGGGCGCTCCTATAATTCACCCCTCCACTTT. Translated: CASSLGTGGRSYNSPLHF.

About this clone itself: Compared with germline, one end of the junction differs, possibly owing to a read error. Within the sample, other DNA sequences also encode this same CDR3. The genes are TRBV2 and TRBJ1-1; 7 bases are a match to TRBD1. Per the germline V gene, CDR1 is SNHLY and CDR2 is FYNNEI. The CDR3 is 12 residues long. CDR3 coding DNA: TGTGCCAGCAGCGAAGGGACAGTTGAAGCTTTCTTT. Amino acids: CASSEGTVEAFF.

The CDR3 nucleotides are TGTGCCAGCAGTGAGCAGGGTTTATCGATGGGCTACACCTTC. Its protein is CASSEQGLSMGYTF. The rearrangement links TRBV2 to TRBJ1-2; D may be TRBD1 (5 bases). The germline V gene has CDR1 SNHLY and CDR2 FYNNEI. The CDR3 runs to 14 residues. With 3 bases removed from V and 8 bases from J, the gap between germline ends came to 16 bases.

The V call is TRBV18, the J call TRBJ1-1, with D tentatively TRBD1 (5 bases). There are 13 residues in the CDR3. Trimming removed 3 bases from V and 11 bases from J, with 16 bases in between. Germline values: CDR1 KGHSH, CDR2 LQKENI. The CDR3 sequence is CASSPPGAQAAFF. In nucleotides, the CDR3 is TGTGCCAGCTCACCCCCTGGTGCACAGGCCGCTTTCTTT.

This chain uses TRBV6-5 with TRBJ1-1; TRBD1 matches at 10 bases. V was clipped by 6 bases and J by 2 bases; unmatched bases: 3. Germline V CDR1 and CDR2: MNHEY, SVGAGI. This CDR3 is built from 14 residues. CDR3 DNA: TGTGCCAGCAGAGGACAGGGGGGAAACACTGAAGCTTTCTTT. Its translation is CASRGQGGNTEAFF.

This chain joins TRBV30 and TRBJ2-1; 7 bases fit TRBD2. This CDR3 is 12 amino acids long. Germline CDR1 and CDR2: GTSNPN and SVGIG (reference sequence). Losses at the gene ends were 8 bases for V and 9 bases for J; bases not matched to a gene: 10. CDR3: CAERTSRREQFF. Here the CDR3 DNA reads TGTGCCGAGCGGACTAGTAGGCGTGAGCAGTTCTTC.

The chain couples TRBV19 to TRBJ1-1; no firm D call. Germline-derived CDR1 and CDR2 are LNHDA and SQIVND (reference sequence). The V gene lost 3 bases and the J gene lost 3 bases, with 8 bases spanning the gap. The CDR3 is made up of 13 amino acids. The CDR3 DNA reads as TGTGCCAGTAGTATTGTCCGGGACACTGAAGCTTTCTTT. Its translation: CASSIVRDTEAFF.

The genes are TRBV25-1 and TRBJ1-5; 7 bases match TRBD1. This CDR3 comprises 11 residues. Germline CDR1 MGHDK, CDR2 SYGVNS. J was trimmed by 11 bases and V by 2 bases; bases with no gene match: 0. As DNA, the CDR3 is TGTGCCAGCAGTGAAGGACAGGCCCAGCATTTT. Its protein is CASSEGQAQHF.

The CDR3, as DNA: TGCGCCAGCAGCCTGACTGTCATAGGGGCGGATGGCTACACCTTC. Residues: CASSLTVIGADGYTF. The genes are TRBV5-1 and TRBJ1-2; perhaps TRBD1 as D (5 bases). Germline values: CDR1 SGHRS, CDR2 YFSETQ. V lost 4 bases and J 6 bases, leaving 19 bases between the germline ends. The CDR3 runs to 15 residues.

The chain has TRBV11-2 and TRBJ1-2, with a possible D match to TRBD1 (5 bases). This CDR3 has 16 amino acids. Trimming pared 5 bases from V and 0 bases from J, leaving 16 bases between. Germline CDR1 SGHAT, CDR2 FQNNGV. CDR3 amino acids: CASSPNGRGANYGYTF. The CDR3 DNA follows: TGTGCCAGCAGCCCCAACGGGAGGGGAGCTAACTATGGCTACACCTTC.

CDR3 nucleotides: TGTGCCAGCAGTTCTTTGACGTCGGGGGAGCAGTACGTC. It is translated as CASSSLTSGEQYV. The rearrangement links TRBV11-2 to TRBJ2-7; tentatively, D is TRBD2 (5 bases). Germline CDR1 SGHAT, CDR2 FQNNGV. The CDR3 runs to 13 residues. Trimming took 6 bases from V and 7 from J, leaving 16 bases between them.